Listed below are T cell receptor beta chains from one sample, sequenced in a study of CD8 T cells in ankylosing spondylitis. Each CDR3 protein gets one entry after TCRdb re-called the 5' RACE reads with MiXCR. This sample has a few hundred thousand distinct CDR3 sequences, with roughly 17% found just once. Source material: blood, either unsorted or a sorted T cell fraction (not recorded which). These TCRs come from a male donor with ankylosing spondylitis. CDR3s include the opening cysteine and the closing phenylalanine or tryptophan. Fields, in order: D gene, V gene, CDR3 protein. A D gene is named only where the DNA matches it firmly.

D: .; V: TRBV5-1; CDR3: CASSSDGHHNSPLHF
D: .; V: TRBV4-1; CDR3: CASSQEKGIQEKNYGYTF
D: .; V: TRBV24-1; CDR3: CATSENGDNEQFF
D: .; V: TRBV12-5; CDR3: CASGLTQDRSSYNEQFF
D: .; V: TRBV7-2; CDR3: CASSPQGSFTEAFF
D: .; V: TRBV10-3; CDR3: CAISESGRNYEQYF
D: .; V: TRBV24-1; CDR3: CATSDPWRGANVLTF
D: .; V: TRBV24-1; CDR3: CATSDPPGNEAFF
D: .; V: TRBV20-1; CDR3: CSAKFPWTARFGANVLTF
D: .; V: TRBV18; CDR3: CASSPRGTDEQYF
D: TRBD2; V: TRBV12-3/TRBV12-4; CDR3: CASSWGGGSYEQYF
D: .; V: TRBV27; CDR3: CASSFEGVGANVLTF
D: .; V: TRBV28; CDR3: CASIHTGKGTDTQYF
D: .; V: TRBV29-1; CDR3: CSVEQDGVAEAFF
D: .; V: TRBV28; CDR3: CASSLGNLDTQYF